The 28 T cell receptor beta chains presented below share a single source sample, sequenced in a study of T cells in Graves' hyperthyroidism and ophthalmopathy. TCR beta CDR3 regions were amplified from RNA. First-round RT-PCR of the TCR CDR3 relied on the HTBI primer set. TCRdb re-called the multiplex PCR reads through MiXCR, storing one row per CDR3 protein. The table lists fewer than 800,000 distinct CDR3 sequences, over 15% of them singletons. Sequencing was carried out using blood. These receptors originate from a man aged 18 to 30 with Graves' hyperthyroidism.

This chain joins TRBV19 and TRBJ2-1; possibly TRBD1 for D (6 bases). V lost 7 bases to trimming and J lost 0 bases, with 13 bases between them. Looked up from germline, CDR1 is LNHDA and CDR2 is SQIVND (reference sequence). This CDR3 has 15 amino acids. The CDR3 DNA is TGTGCCAGTACCAATGGACAGTTCTCCTACAATGAGCAGTTCTTC. Amino acid sequence: CASTNGQFSYNEQFF. Supplemented by reference TRBV19 and TRBJ2-1, the full variable domain reads DGGITQSPKYLFRKEGQNVTLSCEQNLNHDAMYWYRQDPGQGLRLIYYSQIVNDFQKGDIAEGYSVSREKKESFPLTVTSAQKNPTAFYLCASTNGQFSYNEQFFGPGTRLTVL.

The gene calls are TRBV20-1 and TRBJ1-5, with TRBD1 identical over 7 bases. J lost 8 bases, V lost 3 bases, and 7 bases had no gene match. This CDR3 region has 13 residues. Germline lookup yields CDR1 DFQATT and CDR2 SNEGSKA (reference sequence). CDR3 sequence: CSAREDRHEPQHF. The CDR3 bases are TGCAGTGCTAGGGAGGACAGGCACGAGCCCCAGCATTTT.

The V gene is TRBV2, the J gene TRBJ1-5; unclear D gene. Germline-derived CDR1 and CDR2 are SNHLY and FYNNEI. Trimming pared 3 bases from V and 1 base from J, leaving 7 bases between. The CDR3 runs 14 residues. CDR3 residues: CASSDLKSNQPQHF. The CDR3 DNA reads TGTGCCAGCAGTGATTTAAAAAGCAATCAGCCCCAGCATTTT.

This clonotype occurred a few times. The genes are TRBV5-4 and TRBJ2-7, with D possibly TRBD2 on 6 matching bases. The CDR3 runs 14 residues. V was cut by 0 bases and J by 2 bases, with 9 bases left in between. Germline CDR1 reads SGHNT; CDR2 reads YYREEE (reference sequence). This CDR3 reads CASSLGGAPYEQYF. In DNA form, the CDR3 reads TGTGCCAGCAGCTTGGGCGGGGCCCCCTACGAGCAGTACTTC.

On this clonotype itself: Possible read error: a much larger clone is one base away. The rearrangement links TRBV2 to TRBJ2-3; D remains ambiguous. The V end was cut by 6 bases, the J end by 6 bases, with 10 bases between. The CDR3 length is 12 residues. Germline V gene data show CDR1 as SNHLY and CDR2 as FYNNEI. CDR3 nucleotide sequence: TGTGCCAGCAGAAGAGAACCGGATACGCAGTATTTT. The encoded protein is CASRREPDTQYF.

This chain joins TRBV7-3 and TRBJ2-5, with D perhaps matching TRBD1 or TRBD2 (5 bases each). Between the trimmed V and J ends, which lost 1 base and 5 bases, there was a span of 14 bases. Germline-derived CDR1 and CDR2 are SGHTA and FQGTGA. The CDR3 length is 15 residues. This CDR3 is CASSLSPGRRETQYF. DNA for the CDR3: TGTGCCAGCAGCTTAAGTCCGGGACGAAGGGAGACCCAGTACTTC.

This clonotype was seen at least ten times. The chain recombines TRBV12-3 or TRBV12-4 with TRBJ2-7, with D perhaps matching TRBD1 or TRBD2 (6 bases each). The CDR3 is made up of 13 amino acids. Trimming took 6 bases from V and 7 from J, leaving 16 bases between them. The CDR3 reads CASSPDGGGEQYF. The CDR3 nucleotides read TGTGCCAGCAGCCCGGACGGGGGCGGGGAGCAGTACTTC.

The genes are TRBV10-3 and TRBJ1-2; 9 nucleotides agree with TRBD1. Germline CDR1 is ENHRY and CDR2 is SYGVKD. The V and J ends lost 7 bases and 4 bases, in that order; junction bases with no gene match: 4. The CDR3 extends over 13 amino acids. DNA of the CDR3: TGTGCCATCACACCGGGACAGGGCTATGGCTACACCTTC. Its protein is CAITPGQGYGYTF.

The chain combines TRBV30 with TRBJ1-1; D call uncertain. The CDR3 spans 13 residues. V lost 0 bases to trimming and J lost 3 bases, with 8 bases between them. CDR1 GTSNPN and CDR2 SVGIG come from the germline V gene (reference sequence). The CDR3 nucleotides read TGTGCCTGGAGTGTACGGCGGGACACTGAAGCTTTCTTT. Amino acids: CAWSVRRDTEAFF.

The table lists this clonotype with many counts. This sequence joins TRBV28 and TRBJ2-3; D gene unclear. The CDR3 totals 15 residues. Germline V CDR1 and CDR2: MDHEN, SYDVKM. Trimming removed 3 bases at V and 0 bases at J, with 10 bases between. The CDR3 DNA reads as TGTGCCAGCAGTTTGGTAGCAGCTAGCACAGATACGCAGTATTTT. This sequence encodes CASSLVAASTDTQYF.

Many counts were recorded for this clonotype. This chain connects TRBV6-2 or TRBV6-3 to TRBJ2-1, with D possibly being TRBD1 (5 bases). This CDR3 has 18 residues. Germline V gene data show CDR1 as MNHEY and CDR2 as SVGEGT. V lost 2 bases and J lost 7, with 24 bases in between. The CDR3, as DNA: TGTGCCAGCAGTTACCAAACGACAGTCCTCGCGACGACGAATGAGCAGTTCTTC. Translating gives CASSYQTTVLATTNEQFF.

The V gene is TRBV20-1, the J gene TRBJ2-3, with 7 bases fitting TRBD2. Germline-derived CDR1 and CDR2 are DFQATT and SNEGSKA (reference sequence). V dropped 2 bases and J dropped 4; count of bases not matched to a gene: 9. The CDR3 length is 15 residues. Here the CDR3 DNA reads TGCAGTGCTAGAACACGACTAGCTAGTCCAGATACGCAGTATTTT. Residues: CSARTRLASPDTQYF.

This clonotype was seen at least ten times. The chain is built from TRBV7-3 and TRBJ2-5, with D possibly matching TRBD2 (8 bases). The V gene lost 5 bases and the J gene lost 4 bases, with 17 bases spanning the gap. Germline values: CDR1 SGHTA, CDR2 FQGTGA. CDR3 length equals 15 residues. CDR3 nucleotides: TGTGCCAGCAGCCACAGGGGACTAGAGAGAGAGACCCAGTACTTC. Amino acids: CASSHRGLERETQYF.

The sample holds many counts of this clonotype. The chain joins TRBV20-1 to TRBJ1-5; 7 nucleotides match TRBD1. Germline lookup yields CDR1 DFQATT and CDR2 SNEGSKA (reference sequence). The ends lost 1 base at V and 9 bases at J; junction bases unmatched: 15. This CDR3 region has 16 residues. Here the CDR3 DNA reads TGCAGTGCTAGAGCAGTCCAGGGACAGTCGTTGGCGCCCCAGCATTTT. Protein sequence: CSARAVQGQSLAPQHF.

There are many counts of this clonotype. The chain recombines TRBV28 with TRBJ2-5; D gene unclear. Germline CDR1 is MDHEN and CDR2 is SYDVKM. V lost 4 bases, J lost 5 bases, and 17 bases lay in between. The CDR3 extends over 15 amino acids. As DNA, the CDR3 is TGTGCCAGCAGTTCACCCGGCGGCGGTGTCGAGACCCAGTACTTC. Its protein is CASSSPGGGVETQYF.

The chain uses TRBV28 and TRBJ1-6; weak D call: TRBD1 (5 bases). CDR1 MDHEN and CDR2 SYDVKM come from the germline V gene. The CDR3 loop spans 14 amino acids. V lost 5 bases to trimming and J lost 14 bases, with 19 bases between them. Here the CDR3 reads CASSTGTWVRSLHF. The CDR3 DNA is TGTGCCAGCAGTACCGGGACTTGGGTGCGATCCCTCCACTTT.

In this sample, this clonotype turned up a few times. This chain joins TRBV20-1 and TRBJ2-2; possibly TRBD1 for D (6 bases). Germline V gene data show CDR1 as DFQATT and CDR2 as SNEGSKA (reference sequence). The V end was cut by 2 bases, the J end by 6 bases, with 16 bases between. This CDR3 region has 15 residues. The CDR3 bases are TGCAGTGCTAGACCTCCCAGGGGAGCGTCCGGGGAGCTGTTTTTT. Amino acids: CSARPPRGASGELFF.

This clonotype was observed many times. The chain recombines TRBV18 with TRBJ1-1; TRBD1 is a possible D gene (6 bases). Germline values: CDR1 KGHSH, CDR2 LQKENI. V shed 0 bases and J shed 5 bases, with 13 bases lying between them. The length of the CDR3 is 15 residues. CDR3 nucleotides: TGTGCCAGCTCACCACCGGAGGGGGTTGGGACTGAAGCTTTCTTT. It codes for CASSPPEGVGTEAFF.

In its sample, this clonotype was seen many times. V gene TRBV11-3 combines with J gene TRBJ2-1; D is perhaps TRBD1 or TRBD2 (5 bases each). The CDR3 contains 18 residues. Germline V gene lookup returns CDR1 SGHNT and CDR2 YENEEA. V was cut by 5 bases and J by 5 bases, with 25 bases left in between. CDR3 DNA: TGTGCCAGCAGCCCCGGGCGGAGTCGGGGCCCCCCGGACAATGAGCAGTTCTTC. This sequence encodes CASSPGRSRGPPDNEQFF.

In its sample, this clonotype was seen many times. This sequence joins TRBV28 and TRBJ2-7; tentatively, D is TRBD1 (6 bases). This CDR3 is 13 amino acids long. Trimming removed 4 bases from V and 3 bases from J, with 10 bases in between. Germline CDR1 is MDHEN and CDR2 is SYDVKM. The CDR3 protein is CASSSGQSYEQYF. As DNA, the CDR3 is TGTGCCAGCAGTTCTGGACAGAGCTACGAGCAGTACTTC.

This clonotype was seen many times. This chain uses TRBV29-1 with TRBJ2-1; no reliable D call. V was cut by 3 bases and J by 8 bases, with 5 bases left in between. The CDR3 is 10 residues long. Germline values: CDR1 SQVTM, CDR2 ANQGSEA. The CDR3 sequence is CSVDLDEQFF. The CDR3, as DNA: TGCAGCGTTGATTTGGATGAGCAGTTCTTC.

This clonotype has a count of ten or more. The rearrangement joins TRBV18 to TRBJ2-5; tentative D call: TRBD2 (5 bases). V lost 5 bases and J lost 5, with 9 bases in between. Germline CDR1 and CDR2: KGHSH and LQKENI. The CDR3 is 12 residues long. The CDR3 loop reads CASSIERETQYF. The CDR3 DNA follows: TGTGCCAGCTCAATTGAGCGGGAGACCCAGTACTTC.

This clonotype appeared a few times. One end of the junction is discordant with germline, which a read error may explain. J is TRBJ2-2 and V is TRBV24-1; unclear D gene. The CDR3 totals 14 residues. Germline lookup yields CDR1 KGHDR and CDR2 SFDVKD. For the CDR3, the DNA is TGTGTCACCAGTGACGCGGACGGCACCGGGGAGCTGTTTTTT. Encoded protein: CVTSDADGTGELFF.

This clonotype showed up many times. The DNA for the CDR3 is TGTGCCAGCAAGCTAGCGGGGATGGATACGCAGTATTTT. Its protein is CASKLAGMDTQYF. The chain uses TRBV2 and TRBJ2-3, with TRBD2 matching 9 bases. Per germline, CDR1 SNHLY and CDR2 FYNNEI. The V segment lost 7 bases and the J segment 6 bases; nucleotides outside the gene matches: 5. This CDR3 region has 13 residues. The full variable domain, its missing parts supplied by reference TRBV2 and TRBJ2-3, is EPEVTQTPSHQVTQMGQEVILRCVPISNHLYFYWYRQILGQKVEFLVSFYNNEISEKSEIFDDQFSVERPDGSNFTLKIRSTKLEDSAMYFCASKLAGMDTQYFGPGTRLTVL.

This clonotype was seen ten or more times. The chain recombines TRBV2 with TRBJ2-5, with TRBD2 matching over 7 bases. The V and J ends lost 6 bases and 2 bases, in that order; junction bases with no gene match: 6. The CDR3 extends over 14 amino acids. Germline V gives CDR1 SNHLY, CDR2 FYNNEI. CDR3 DNA: TGTGCCAGCAGCCGGGACTACACACAAGAGACCCAGTACTTC. Translation: CASSRDYTQETQYF.

This clonotype has a count of ten or more. J is TRBJ1-5 and V is TRBV28; the D is unclear. The ends were cut back, 10 bases at V and 2 bases at J, with 15 bases in the middle. The CDR3 extends over 14 amino acids. From germline, CDR1 is MDHEN and CDR2 SYDVKM. Here the CDR3 DNA reads TGTGCCAACGGCGGCGGGTATGGCAATCAGCCCCAGCATTTT. Protein sequence: CANGGGYGNQPQHF.

This clonotype appeared many times. The chain links TRBV11-3 to TRBJ2-7; the match to TRBD2 covers 8 bases. CDR1 and CDR2 from the germline V gene are SGHNT and YENEEA. The CDR3 is 15 amino acids. V dropped 1 base and J dropped 1; count of bases not matched to a gene: 3. CDR3 nucleotide sequence: TGTGCCAGCAGCTTAGGTGGGACTAGTTCCTACGAGCAGTACTTC. This encodes CASSLGGTSSYEQYF.

This clonotype was seen repeatedly, ten times or more. CDR3 sequence (DNA): TGTGCCAGCAGTTACGCCCTTGGACTAACCTCACTACACAATGAGCAGTTCTTC. Translating it yields CASSYALGLTSLHNEQFF. V gene TRBV6-2 or TRBV6-3 combines with J gene TRBJ2-1; possible D gene TRBD2, 6 bases. With 2 bases removed from V and 5 bases from J, the gap between germline ends came to 22 bases. The CDR3 is 18 residues long. The germline CDR1 and CDR2 sequences are MNHEY and SVGEGT.